The clone carrying this T cell receptor (beta chain) was observed at least ten times. The record originates from a study of blood T cell repertoires in COVID-19. Using immunoSEQ multiplex PCR, the repertoire was profiled, and TCRdb retains in-frame clones only, with some absent. Here the sample spans about 180,000 clones, 80% to 90% being singletons. V was shortened by 4 bases and J by 0 bases, with 10 bases between the two germline ends. The CDR3 sequence is 15 residues long. Germline CDR1 LGHNA, CDR2 YSLEER. The clonotype comes from a man aged 18 to 29 who had recovered from COVID-19. Input material: peripheral blood. The chain is built from TRBV4-3 and TRBJ1-5; no reliable D call. CDR3 bases: TGCGCCAGCAGCCGGGAGTACTATAGCAATCAGCCCCAGCATTTT. The encoded protein is CASSREYYSNQPQHF.